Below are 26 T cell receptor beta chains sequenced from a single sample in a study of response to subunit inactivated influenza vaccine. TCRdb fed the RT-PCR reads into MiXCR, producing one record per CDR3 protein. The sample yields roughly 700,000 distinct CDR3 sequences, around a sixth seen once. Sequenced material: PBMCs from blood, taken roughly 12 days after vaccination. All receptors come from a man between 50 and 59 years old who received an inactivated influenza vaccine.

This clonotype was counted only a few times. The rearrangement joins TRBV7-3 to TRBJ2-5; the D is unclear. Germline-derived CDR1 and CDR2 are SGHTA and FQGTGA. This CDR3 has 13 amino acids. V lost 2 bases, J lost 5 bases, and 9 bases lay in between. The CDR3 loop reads CASSLSDRETQYF. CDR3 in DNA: TGTGCCAGCAGCTTATCTGATCGGGAGACCCAGTACTTC.

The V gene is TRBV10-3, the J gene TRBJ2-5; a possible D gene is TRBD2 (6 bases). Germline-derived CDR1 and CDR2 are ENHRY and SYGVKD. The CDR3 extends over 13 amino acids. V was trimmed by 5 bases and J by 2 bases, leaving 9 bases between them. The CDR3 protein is CAISWREQETQYF. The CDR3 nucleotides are TGTGCCATCAGTTGGCGGGAACAAGAGACCCAGTACTTC.

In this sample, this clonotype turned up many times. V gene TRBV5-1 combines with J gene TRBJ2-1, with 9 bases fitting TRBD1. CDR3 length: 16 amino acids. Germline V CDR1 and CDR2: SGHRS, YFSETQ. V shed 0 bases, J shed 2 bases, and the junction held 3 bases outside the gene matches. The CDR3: CASSLETGGAYNEQFF. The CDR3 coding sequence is TGCGCCAGCAGCTTGGAGACAGGGGGAGCCTACAATGAGCAGTTCTTC.

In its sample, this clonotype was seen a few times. The CDR3 reads CASSQKGLAGTYEQYF. The CDR3 nucleotides read TGTGCCAGCAGCCAAAAGGGACTAGCGGGAACCTACGAGCAGTACTTC. The V call is TRBV7-9, the J call TRBJ2-7; 13 bases fit TRBD2. V lost 5 bases to trimming and J lost 2 bases; unmatched junction nucleotides: 6. Germline CDR1 is SEHNR and CDR2 is FQNEAQ (reference sequence). The CDR3 totals 16 residues.

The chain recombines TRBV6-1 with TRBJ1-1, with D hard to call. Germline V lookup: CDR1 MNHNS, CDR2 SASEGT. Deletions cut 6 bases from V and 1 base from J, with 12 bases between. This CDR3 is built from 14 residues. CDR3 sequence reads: CASSSQHKNTEAFF. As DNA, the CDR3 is TGTGCCAGCAGCTCCCAGCACAAGAACACTGAAGCTTTCTTT.

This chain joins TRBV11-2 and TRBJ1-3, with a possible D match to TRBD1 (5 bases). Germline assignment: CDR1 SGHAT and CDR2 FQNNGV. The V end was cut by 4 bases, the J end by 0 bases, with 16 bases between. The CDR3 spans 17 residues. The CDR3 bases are TGTGCCAGCAGCTCCGGCCGAGGGGTCTACTCTGGAAACACCATATATTTT. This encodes CASSSGRGVYSGNTIYF.

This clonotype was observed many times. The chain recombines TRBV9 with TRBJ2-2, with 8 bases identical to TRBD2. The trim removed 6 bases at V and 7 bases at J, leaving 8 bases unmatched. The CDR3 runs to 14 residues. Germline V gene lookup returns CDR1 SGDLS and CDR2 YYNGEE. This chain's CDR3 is CASNREGLGGELFF. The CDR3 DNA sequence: TGTGCCAGCAATCGGGAGGGCCTAGGCGGGGAGCTGTTTTTT.

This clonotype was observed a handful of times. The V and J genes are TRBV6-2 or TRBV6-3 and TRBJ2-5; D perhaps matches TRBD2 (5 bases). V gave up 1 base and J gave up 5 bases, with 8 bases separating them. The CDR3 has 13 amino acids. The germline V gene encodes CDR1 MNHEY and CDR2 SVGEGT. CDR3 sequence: CASSYWELETQYF. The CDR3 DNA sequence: TGTGCCAGCAGTTACTGGGAGCTGGAGACCCAGTACTTC.

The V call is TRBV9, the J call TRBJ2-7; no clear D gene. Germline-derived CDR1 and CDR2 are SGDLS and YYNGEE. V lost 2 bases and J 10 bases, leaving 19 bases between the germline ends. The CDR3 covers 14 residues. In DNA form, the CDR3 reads TGTGCCAGCAGCGTCCCCCCGGACGGCCTTGAACAGTACTTC. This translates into CASSVPPDGLEQYF.

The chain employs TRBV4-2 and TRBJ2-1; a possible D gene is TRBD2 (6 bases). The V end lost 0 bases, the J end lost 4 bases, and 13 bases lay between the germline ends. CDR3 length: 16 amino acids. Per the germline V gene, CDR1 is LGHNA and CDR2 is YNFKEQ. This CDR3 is CASSQDRSSVYNEQFF. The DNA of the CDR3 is TGTGCCAGCAGCCAAGATCGGTCTAGCGTTTACAATGAGCAGTTCTTC.

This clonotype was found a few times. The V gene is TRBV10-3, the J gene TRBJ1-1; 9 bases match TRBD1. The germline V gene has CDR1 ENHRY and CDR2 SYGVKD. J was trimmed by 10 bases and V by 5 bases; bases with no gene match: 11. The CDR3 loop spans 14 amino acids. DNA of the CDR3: TGTGCCATCAGTCCGGACAGGGGCCGTCAGGGAGCTTTCTTT. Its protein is CAISPDRGRQGAFF.

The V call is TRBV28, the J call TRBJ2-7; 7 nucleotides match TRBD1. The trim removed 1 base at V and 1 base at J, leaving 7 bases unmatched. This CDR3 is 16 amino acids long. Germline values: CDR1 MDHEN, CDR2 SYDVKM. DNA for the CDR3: TGTGCCAGCAGTTTATTAATCCCGGGACAGTCCTACGAGCAGTACTTC. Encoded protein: CASSLLIPGQSYEQYF. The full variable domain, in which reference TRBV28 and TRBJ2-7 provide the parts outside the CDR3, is DVKVTQSSRYLVKRTGEKVFLECVQDMDHENMFWYRQDPGLGLRLIYFSYDVKMKEKGDIPEGYSVSREKKERFSLILESASTNQTSMYLCASSLLIPGQSYEQYFGPGTRLTVT.

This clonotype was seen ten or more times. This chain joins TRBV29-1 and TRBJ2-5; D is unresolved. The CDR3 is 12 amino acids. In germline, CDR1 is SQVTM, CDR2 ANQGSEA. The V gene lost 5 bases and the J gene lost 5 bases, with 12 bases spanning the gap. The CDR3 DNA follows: TGCAGCGTTCGTGACGGTTCGGAGACCCAGTACTTC. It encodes CSVRDGSETQYF.

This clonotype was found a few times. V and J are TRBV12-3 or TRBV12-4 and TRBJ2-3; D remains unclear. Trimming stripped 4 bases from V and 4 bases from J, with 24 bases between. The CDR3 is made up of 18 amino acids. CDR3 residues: CASSSPSRTRIKPDTQYF. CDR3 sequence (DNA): TGTGCCAGCAGTTCACCCTCAAGAACAAGGATCAAGCCAGATACGCAGTATTTT.

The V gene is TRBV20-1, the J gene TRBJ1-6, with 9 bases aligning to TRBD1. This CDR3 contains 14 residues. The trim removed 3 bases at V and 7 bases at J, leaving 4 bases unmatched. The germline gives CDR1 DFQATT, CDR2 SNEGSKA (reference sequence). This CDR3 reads CSARDRGNNSPLHF. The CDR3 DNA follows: TGCAGTGCTAGGGACAGGGGAAACAATTCACCCCTCCACTTT.

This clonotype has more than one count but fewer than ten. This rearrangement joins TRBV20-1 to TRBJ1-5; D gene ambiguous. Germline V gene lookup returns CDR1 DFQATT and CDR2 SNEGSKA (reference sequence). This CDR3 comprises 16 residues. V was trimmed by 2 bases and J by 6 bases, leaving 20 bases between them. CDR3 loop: CSARRRVGVYGQPQHF. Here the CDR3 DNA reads TGCAGTGCTAGACGAAGGGTAGGAGTCTACGGTCAGCCCCAGCATTTT.

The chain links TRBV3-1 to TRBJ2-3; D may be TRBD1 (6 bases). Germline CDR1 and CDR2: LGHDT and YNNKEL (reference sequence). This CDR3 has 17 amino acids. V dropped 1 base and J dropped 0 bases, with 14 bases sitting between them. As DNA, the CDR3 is TGTGCCAGCAGCCAAGCCTCGGGACACGGGAGCACAGATACGCAGTATTTT. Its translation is CASSQASGHGSTDTQYF.

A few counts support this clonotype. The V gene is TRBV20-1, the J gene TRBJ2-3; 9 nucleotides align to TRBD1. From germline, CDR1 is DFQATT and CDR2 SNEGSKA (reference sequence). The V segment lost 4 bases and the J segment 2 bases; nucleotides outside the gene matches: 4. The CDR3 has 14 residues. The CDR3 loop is CSATDRGATDTQYF. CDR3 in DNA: TGCAGTGCTACTGACAGGGGGGCCACAGATACGCAGTATTTT.

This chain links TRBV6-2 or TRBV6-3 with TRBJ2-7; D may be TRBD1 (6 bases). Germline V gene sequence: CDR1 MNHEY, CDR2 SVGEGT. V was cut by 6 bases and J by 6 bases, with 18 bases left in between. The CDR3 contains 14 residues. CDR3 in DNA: TGTGCCAGCAGAGGGGGAACAGGTTTCGGCGAGCAGTACTTC. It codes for CASRGGTGFGEQYF.

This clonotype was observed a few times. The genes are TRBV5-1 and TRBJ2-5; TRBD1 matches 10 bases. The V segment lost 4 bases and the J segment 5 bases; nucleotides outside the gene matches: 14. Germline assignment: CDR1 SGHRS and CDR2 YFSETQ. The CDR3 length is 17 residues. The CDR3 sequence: CASSISLTGGAGETQYF. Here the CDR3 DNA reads TGCGCCAGCAGCATTAGCCTGACAGGGGGCGCCGGGGAGACCCAGTACTTC.

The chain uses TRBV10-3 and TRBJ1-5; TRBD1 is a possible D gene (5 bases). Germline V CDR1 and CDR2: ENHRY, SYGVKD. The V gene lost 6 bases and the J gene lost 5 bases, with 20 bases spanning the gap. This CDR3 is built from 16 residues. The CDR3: CAISTGTGGRDQPQHF. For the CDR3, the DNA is TGTGCCATCAGCACAGGCACGGGAGGCCGGGATCAGCCCCAGCATTTT.

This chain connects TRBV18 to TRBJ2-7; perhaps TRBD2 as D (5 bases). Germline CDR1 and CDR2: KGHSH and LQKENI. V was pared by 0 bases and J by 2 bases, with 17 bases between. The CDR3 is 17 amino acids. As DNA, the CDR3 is TGTGCCAGCTCACCACCAGGATTCGCGGACGGGACCTACGAGCAGTACTTC. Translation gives CASSPPGFADGTYEQYF.

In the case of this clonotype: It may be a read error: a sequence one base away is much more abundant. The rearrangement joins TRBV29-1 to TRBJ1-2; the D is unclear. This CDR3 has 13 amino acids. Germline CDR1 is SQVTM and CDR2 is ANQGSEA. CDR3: CSVKNATNYGYSF. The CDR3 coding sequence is TGCAGCGTGAAAAACGCAACCAACTATGGCTACTCCTTC.

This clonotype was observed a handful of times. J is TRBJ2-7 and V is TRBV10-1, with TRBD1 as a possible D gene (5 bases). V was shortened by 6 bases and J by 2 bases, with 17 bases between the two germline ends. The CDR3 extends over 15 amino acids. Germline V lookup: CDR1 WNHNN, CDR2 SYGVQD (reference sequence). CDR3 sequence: CASSPVGEIAYEQYF. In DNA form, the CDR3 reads TGCGCCAGCAGCCCCGTAGGGGAAATTGCCTACGAGCAGTACTTC.

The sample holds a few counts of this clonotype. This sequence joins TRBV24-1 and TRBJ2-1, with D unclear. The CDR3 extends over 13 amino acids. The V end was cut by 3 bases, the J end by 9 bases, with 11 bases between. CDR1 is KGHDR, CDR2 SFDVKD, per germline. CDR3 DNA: TGTGCCACCAGTGATCTCAGGTGGAGTGAGCAGTTCTTC. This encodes CATSDLRWSEQFF.

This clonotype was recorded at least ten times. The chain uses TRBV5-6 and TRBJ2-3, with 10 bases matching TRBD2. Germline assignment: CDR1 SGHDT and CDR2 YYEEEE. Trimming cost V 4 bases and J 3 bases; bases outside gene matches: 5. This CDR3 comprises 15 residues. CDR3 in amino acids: CASSASGRRTDTQYF. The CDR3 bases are TGTGCCAGCAGCGCTAGCGGGAGAAGAACAGATACGCAGTATTTT.